This TCR beta chain stems from a study of metastatic and nonmetastatic thyroid tumors. Study background: Repertoire comparisons spanned blood and tumor or nodule tissue from malignant and benign thyroid patients.

CDR1 and CDR2 (germline): SNHLY, FYNNEI. Trimming stripped 1 base from V and 5 bases from J, with 17 bases between. The CDR3 has 16 residues. Details on this clone: What it recognizes is unknown.

Findings and caveats of the study: In both blood and tumor samples, TCR beta diversity was reported significantly higher for malignant than benign nodules.

Every patient was untreated before thyroid surgery. Authors' analysis steps: Construction of a distant-metastasis classifier for papillary thyroid cancer relied on CDR3 differences across clinicopathological groups. TCRdb re-called clones from the PCR reads using MiXCR. V and J calls and clone size were set by TCRdb, not the authors. This table has some 17,000 clones, roughly 21% appearing once. This chain uses TRBV2 with TRBJ2-5; the D gene could be TRBD1 or TRBD2 (5 bases each). The clonotype originates from a female donor with papillary thyroid cancer or a benign thyroid nodule (not recorded which). Some clones in this sample may be carry-over from other donors' samples. The sequenced sample was adjacent normal tissue. The CDR3 is CASSEGAGRNWETQYF. CDR3 bases: TGTGCCAGCAGTGAAGGGGCAGGGAGAAACTGGGAGACCCAGTACTTC.